This T cell receptor (beta chain) was found in a study of Graves' ophthalmopathy and Graves' hyperthyroidism. As the template, RNA transcripts were used to amplify TCR beta CDR3 regions. RT-PCR in the first round used HTBI primers; a second-round multiplex PCR followed. TCRdb fed the multiplex PCR reads into MiXCR, producing one record per CDR3 protein. The sample holds nearly 400,000 distinct CDR3 sequences, around 18% seen once. The CDR3 sequence is 13 residues long. Germline CDR1 MNHEY, CDR2 SMNVEV (reference sequence). Trimming removed 5 bases at V and 1 base at J, with 8 bases between. The chain couples TRBV27 to TRBJ1-2; the D is unclear. This sequence originates from a woman younger than 35 with Graves' ophthalmopathy. Specimen: peripheral blood. Here the CDR3 DNA reads TGTGCCAGCAGTCGACACCATAACTATGGCTACACCTTC. Amino acids: CASSRHHNYGYTF.